This T cell receptor (beta chain) was sequenced in a study of T-cell memory formation after mild COVID-19. CDR1 is SGHKS, CDR2 YYEKEE, per germline (reference sequence). The germline V and J ends were trimmed by 2 bases and 3 bases, with 5 bases remaining between them. The length of the CDR3 is 12 residues. TCRdb analysed the 5' RACE reads with MiXCR anew, one entry per CDR3 protein. Of under 200,000 distinct CDR3 sequences in the sample, about 9.9% were seen once. The receptor's source is a man younger than 35 who had mild COVID-19 (a few samples of this study predate the infection). Cell type and time point are not known. The genes are TRBV5-5 and TRBJ1-1; D ambiguous. The sample comprised PBMCs or a T cell subset sorted from them (not recorded which). The CDR3 nucleotides read TGTGCCAGCAGCTTTACGGACACTGAAGCTTTCTTT. It translates to CASSFTDTEAFF.